Listed here are 22 T cell receptor beta chains from one sample, sequenced in a study of T cell changes during pregnancy in multiple sclerosis. Sequenced by immunoSEQ multiplex PCR; TCRdb stores in-frame clones only, minus some. This sample yields about 93,000 clones, of which around 92% are seen a single time; approximately 2% belongs to the top ten. Specimen: peripheral blood, collected after pregnancy. The origin of the receptors is a female donor with multiple sclerosis, enrolled in a pregnancy study.

The V call is TRBV15, the J call TRBJ1-5, with D possibly being TRBD1 (6 bases). V lost 6 bases, J lost 0 bases, and 27 bases lay in between. The length of the CDR3 is 20 residues. In germline, CDR1 is LNHNV, CDR2 YYDKDF (reference sequence). CDR3 nucleotide sequence: TGTGCCACCAGGGACATAGGACAGATCCACCACCGTAATAGCAATCAGCCCCAGCATTTT. This translates into CATRDIGQIHHRNSNQPQHF.

The chain joins TRBV6-1 to TRBJ1-1; 8 positions agree with TRBD1. Germline V gene data show CDR1 as MNHNS and CDR2 as SASEGT. Trimming removed 2 bases from V and 5 bases from J; junction bases left unmatched: 7. CDR3 length: 15 amino acids. The CDR3 DNA is TGTGCCAGCAGTGAACCGGGACAGGCCAAGACTGAAGCTTTCTTT. Amino acids: CASSEPGQAKTEAFF.

The chain joins TRBV5-1 to TRBJ2-5, with TRBD2 matching 7 bases. Germline CDR1 is SGHRS and CDR2 is YFSETQ. The CDR3 length is 14 residues. J gave up 5 bases and V 4 bases, and 8 bases lay outside the gene matches. The CDR3 coding sequence is TGCGCCAGCAGCCTGGGGGAGGGCAGGGAGACCCAGTACTTC. It is translated as CASSLGEGRETQYF.

This sequence joins TRBV6-5 and TRBJ1-6; D possibly corresponds to TRBD1 (5 bases). CDR3 length equals 15 residues. Trimming stripped 2 bases from V and 6 bases from J, with 11 bases between. Germline CDR1 reads MNHEY; CDR2 reads SVGAGI. CDR3 residues: CASSYDSLRNSPLHF. Here the CDR3 DNA reads TGTGCCAGCAGTTACGACAGTCTACGTAATTCACCCCTCCACTTT.

CDR3 DNA sequence: TGTGCCAGCAGCCCCTGGGGGGACCAAGAGACCCAGTACTTC. Protein: CASSPWGDQETQYF. V is TRBV7-3 and J is TRBJ2-5; D is perhaps TRBD2 (6 bases). The V end lost 5 bases, the J end lost 0 bases, and 10 bases lay between the germline ends. CDR1 is SGHTA and CDR2 is FQGTGA in the germline V gene. The CDR3 is 14 residues long.

CDR3 coding DNA: TGTGCCAGTACCCGGGGGGCCTATAATTCACCCCTCCACTTT. It encodes CASTRGAYNSPLHF. The V gene is TRBV19, the J gene TRBJ1-6; D is possibly TRBD1 (5 bases). Germline V gives CDR1 LNHDA, CDR2 SQIVND (reference sequence). CDR3 size: 14 residues. Trimming pared 7 bases from V and 2 bases from J, leaving 9 bases between. The variable domain in full, completed from reference TRBV19 and TRBJ1-6, reads DGGITQSPKYLFRKEGQNVTLSCEQNLNHDAMYWYRQDPGQGLRLIYYSQIVNDFQKGDIAEGYSVSREKKESFPLTVTSAQKNPTAFYLCASTRGAYNSPLHFGNGTRLTVT.

The chain combines TRBV4-2 with TRBJ1-6; D remains unclear. The germline V and J ends were trimmed by 4 bases and 8 bases, with 21 bases remaining between them. The CDR3 is 17 amino acids. Germline CDR1 reads LGHNA; CDR2 reads YNFKEQ. DNA for the CDR3: TGTGCCAGCAGCCCTTTCGGCGAGGAGGGTGTAGATTCACCCCTCCACTTT. Translation: CASSPFGEEGVDSPLHF.

This chain connects TRBV2 to TRBJ2-6; 11 bases match TRBD1. From germline, CDR1 is SNHLY and CDR2 FYNNEI. The CDR3 totals 17 residues. Trimming removed 6 bases from V and 2 bases from J; junction bases left unmatched: 6. CDR3 sequence reads: CASRGQGATPGANVLTF. The CDR3 DNA follows: TGTGCCAGCAGAGGACAGGGGGCGACCCCTGGGGCCAACGTCCTGACTTTC.

The chain recombines TRBV4-3 with TRBJ1-5; D is unresolved. The CDR3 contains 13 residues. Germline V CDR1 and CDR2: LGHNA, YSLEER. V was pared by 0 bases and J by 9 bases, with 9 bases between. CDR3 region: CASSQEGGLPQHF. CDR3 nucleotides: TGCGCCAGCAGCCAAGAAGGAGGCTTGCCCCAGCATTTT.

The chain is built from TRBV19 and TRBJ2-5; TRBD1 agrees at 8 bases. CDR3 size: 17 residues. The germline V gene encodes CDR1 LNHDA and CDR2 SQIVND (reference sequence). With V trimmed by 6 bases and J by 1 base, 13 bases remained unmatched. CDR3 in amino acids: CASSPGTGAIAQETQYF. The DNA for the CDR3 is TGTGCCAGTAGCCCCGGGACAGGCGCCATCGCCCAAGAGACCCAGTACTTC.

CDR3 protein: CASSLSGGYEQYF. The CDR3 DNA reads as TGTGCCAGCAGTTTGAGCGGGGGTTACGAGCAGTACTTC. The chain links TRBV6-5 to TRBJ2-7, with 8 positions matching TRBD2. V dropped 4 bases and J dropped 4; count of bases not matched to a gene: 3. Per germline, CDR1 MNHEY and CDR2 SVGAGI. CDR3 size: 13 residues.

The J gene is TRBJ2-3, the V gene TRBV7-3; D possibly corresponds to TRBD2 (6 bases). Germline V gene sequence: CDR1 SGHTA, CDR2 FQGTGA. The V end was cut by 1 base, the J end by 5 bases, with 13 bases between. The CDR3 is 15 amino acids. CDR3 bases: TGTGCCAGCAGCTTAAACGGGGGAGAGGGAGATACGCAGTATTTT. As protein: CASSLNGGEGDTQYF.

The chain is built from TRBV2 and TRBJ1-2, with 7 bases fitting TRBD1. Germline trimming cut 4 bases from V and 0 bases from J; bases unmatched to any gene: 2. The CDR3 has 14 amino acids. Germline lookup yields CDR1 SNHLY and CDR2 FYNNEI. The DNA of the CDR3 is TGTGCCAGCAGTGCCGGGACAGCTAACTATGGCTACACCTTC. This translates into CASSAGTANYGYTF.

The chain has TRBV30 and TRBJ2-1; D remains unclear. CDR3 length equals 11 residues. V lost 6 bases and J lost 6, with 9 bases in between. The germline V gene has CDR1 GTSNPN and CDR2 SVGIG (reference sequence). Written as DNA, the CDR3 is TGTGCCTGTTCAGGTACCAATGAGCAGTTCTTC. Its protein is CACSGTNEQFF.

This clone was detected a few times. The chain links TRBV7-2 to TRBJ1-5, with D uncertain. The CDR3 sequence is 13 residues long. Deletions cut 5 bases from V and 0 bases from J, with 5 bases between. Germline CDR1 and CDR2: SGHTA and FQGNSA. CDR3 residues: CASSRSSNQPQHF. The CDR3 DNA reads as TGTGCCAGCAGCCGTTCTAGCAATCAGCCCCAGCATTTT.

This clone came up once. The chain joins TRBV29-1 to TRBJ2-7; D perhaps matches TRBD1 (6 bases). Germline V gives CDR1 SQVTM, CDR2 ANQGSEA. The CDR3 covers 11 residues. V was cut by 4 bases and J by 6 bases, with 10 bases left in between. The CDR3 protein is CSVVTGSEQYF. CDR3 coding DNA: TGCAGCGTTGTTACAGGGAGCGAGCAGTACTTC.

The chain employs TRBV4-3 and TRBJ2-3; D ambiguous. Trimming pared 4 bases from V and 2 bases from J, leaving 16 bases between. Germline CDR1 reads LGHNA; CDR2 reads YSLEER. The CDR3 totals 16 residues. The CDR3 region is CASSRALASTTDTQYF. Here the CDR3 DNA reads TGCGCCAGCAGCCGCGCCCTCGCGAGCACCACAGATACGCAGTATTTT.

The V and J genes are TRBV29-1 and TRBJ2-1; tentative D call: TRBD1 (5 bases). The V gene's germline CDR1 is SQVTM and CDR2 ANQGSEA. The CDR3 length is 11 residues. The germline V and J ends were trimmed by 7 bases and 7 bases, with 11 bases remaining between them. The CDR3 here is CSGTGGNEQFF. CDR3 nucleotides: TGCAGCGGTACAGGTGGGAATGAGCAGTTCTTC.

The chain couples TRBV7-7 to TRBJ2-3; D ambiguous. Germline V gene lookup returns CDR1 SSHAT and CDR2 FNYEAQ (reference sequence). The CDR3 totals 15 residues. Deletions cut 3 bases from V and 1 base from J, with 11 bases between. CDR3 DNA: TGTGCCAGCAGCTTTGGGTCCAGCGGCACAGATACGCAGTATTTT. As protein: CASSFGSSGTDTQYF.

This chain links TRBV5-1 with TRBJ2-3; 7 bases agree with TRBD2. Germline loops: CDR1 SGHRS, CDR2 YFSETQ. The J segment lost 1 base and the V segment lost 4 bases, leaving 12 bases of the junction unmatched. The CDR3 loop spans 17 amino acids. CDR3 in amino acids: CASSRTGGLEGTDTQYF. In DNA form, the CDR3 reads TGCGCCAGCAGCCGGACGGGTGGACTAGAGGGCACAGATACGCAGTATTTT. Complete variable domain (other parts from reference TRBV5-1 and TRBJ2-3): KAGVTQTPRYLIKTRGQQVTLSCSPISGHRSVSWYQQTPGQGLQFLFEYFSETQRNKGNFPGRFSGRQFSNSRSEMNVSTLELGDSALYLCASSRTGGLEGTDTQYFGPGTRLTVL.

The genes are TRBV10-2 and TRBJ2-6; D not certain. The CDR3 is 17 amino acids. The germline gives CDR1 WSHSY, CDR2 SAAADI. V was cut by 0 bases and J by 1 base, with 10 bases left in between. The CDR3 DNA reads as TGCGCCAGCAGTGAGTCGGGCAGCTTTTCTGGGGCCAACGTCCTGACTTTC. Its translation: CASSESGSFSGANVLTF.

This chain uses TRBV7-2 with TRBJ2-7, with 13 bases identical to TRBD2. The CDR3 spans 15 residues. V was pared by 5 bases and J by 4 bases, with 5 bases of the junction left unmatched. The germline V gene encodes CDR1 SGHTA and CDR2 FQGNSA. The CDR3 DNA reads as TGTGCCAGCAGCCTCACTAGCGGGGGGGTATACGAGCAGTACTTC. It specifies CASSLTSGGVYEQYF. The variable domain in full, with the rest retrieved from reference TRBV7-2 and TRBJ2-7, is GAGVSQSPSNKVTEKGKDVELRCDPISGHTALYWYRQSLGQGLEFLIYFQGNSAPDKSGLPSDRFSAERTGGSVSTLTIQRTQQEDSAVYLCASSLTSGGVYEQYFGPGTRLTVT.